What follows are 20 T cell receptor beta chains derived from one specimen sequenced in a study of Graves' ophthalmopathy and Graves' hyperthyroidism. CDR3 regions of TCR beta were amplified from RNA transcripts. An opening RT-PCR round employed HTBI primers and preceded a second-round multiplex PCR. TCRdb independently ran MiXCR on the multiplex PCR reads; one entry per CDR3 protein. The data show almost 400,000 distinct CDR3 sequences, around 20% seen once. What was sequenced was peripheral blood. Receptors originate from a woman between 18 and 30 years old with Graves' ophthalmopathy.

The chain joins TRBV6-2 or TRBV6-3 to TRBJ2-7, with D hard to call. Germline CDR1 is MNHEY and CDR2 is SVGEGT. The CDR3 is 14 amino acids. Trimming stripped 7 bases from V and 1 base from J, with 14 bases between. CDR3 sequence: CASKQWQESYEQYF. In DNA form, the CDR3 reads TGTGCCAGCAAACAGTGGCAGGAGTCCTACGAGCAGTACTTC.

This clonotype occurred many times. The rearrangement joins TRBV6-2 or TRBV6-3 to TRBJ2-2, with D possibly being TRBD1 (5 bases). The CDR3 has 16 residues. With 10 bases removed from V and 1 base from J, the gap between germline ends came to 19 bases. The germline V gene has CDR1 MNHEY and CDR2 SVGEGT. In nucleotides, the CDR3 is TGTGCCACCACACTTCTAGGGGCCCAGAACACCGGGGAGCTGTTTTTT. Protein sequence: CATTLLGAQNTGELFF.

This clonotype was seen many times. Relative to the germline gene, one junction end is altered; a read error may explain this. The chain links TRBV12-5 to TRBJ2-7, with TRBD2 identical over 9 bases. Looked up from germline, CDR1 is LGHNT and CDR2 is FRNRAP. CDR3 length: 14 amino acids. CDR3 nucleotides: TGTGCTAGTGGCCTTAGCGGGGGCTCCCACGAGCAGTACTTC. Translating gives CASGLSGGSHEQYF.

This clonotype was seen ten or more times. This chain links TRBV7-2 with TRBJ2-7; possibly TRBD2 for D (6 bases). There are 13 residues in the CDR3. Trimming cost V 5 bases and J 4 bases, with 12 bases left between them. The germline V gene has CDR1 SGHTA and CDR2 FQGNSA. Here the CDR3 DNA reads TGTGCCAGCAGCCCTAGCGCGGAATACGAGCAGTACTTC. The encoded protein is CASSPSAEYEQYF.

At least ten counts were recorded for this clonotype. The chain joins TRBV28 to TRBJ1-2, with 7 nucleotides matching TRBD1. Trimming took 9 bases from V and 6 from J; bases not matched to a gene: 4. This CDR3 region has 11 residues. Germline-derived CDR1 and CDR2 are MDHEN and SYDVKM. The CDR3 nucleotides read TGTGCCAGTCATACAGGGGATGGCTACACCTTC. Its translation: CASHTGDGYTF.

This clonotype was seen ten or more times. The J gene is TRBJ2-5, the V gene TRBV29-1; D possibly matches TRBD1 or TRBD2 (5 bases each). The germline gives CDR1 SQVTM, CDR2 ANQGSEA. Trimming shortened V by 7 bases and J by 3 bases, and 6 bases separated the two germline ends. This CDR3 is built from 10 residues. CDR3 sequence reads: CSGGEETQYF. The DNA for the CDR3 is TGCAGCGGAGGGGAAGAGACCCAGTACTTC.

Only a few counts were recorded for this clonotype. The rearrangement uses TRBV4-3 and TRBJ1-1; the D is unclear. The V end was cut by 1 base, the J end by 1 base, with 4 bases between. Germline CDR1 and CDR2: LGHNA and YSLEER. The CDR3 sequence is 13 residues long. The CDR3 region is CASSQAWNTEAFF. The CDR3 DNA reads as TGCGCCAGCAGCCAAGCCTGGAACACTGAAGCTTTCTTT.

This clonotype has at least ten counts. The genes are TRBV6-5 and TRBJ1-3, with D hard to call. Trimming pared 6 bases from V and 0 bases from J, leaving 6 bases between. The CDR3 consists of 13 residues. Germline CDR1 and CDR2: MNHEY and SVGAGI. CDR3 in DNA: TGTGCCAGCAGCCAGTCCTCTGGAAACACCATATATTTT. It is translated as CASSQSSGNTIYF.

The sample holds many counts of this clonotype. The V gene is TRBV27, the J gene TRBJ1-1; D not resolved. Per the germline V gene, CDR1 is MNHEY and CDR2 is SMNVEV (reference sequence). This CDR3 is 15 amino acids long. Trimming shortened V by 3 bases and J by 1 base, and 12 bases separated the two germline ends. The CDR3 bases are TGTGCCAGCAGTTTGGACCGTTGGGGGAACACTGAAGCTTTCTTT. Encoded protein: CASSLDRWGNTEAFF.

J is TRBJ2-5 and V is TRBV6-8, with TRBD1 matching 9 bases. Per the germline V gene, CDR1 is MNHGY and CDR2 is SAAAGT. CDR3 size: 14 residues. After removal of 5 bases from V and 3 bases from J, the junction contained 4 bases not matched to a gene. The CDR3: CASSRQGDEETQYF. In DNA form, the CDR3 reads TGTGCCAGCAGTCGACAGGGGGACGAAGAGACCCAGTACTTC.

This clonotype appeared many times. This chain links TRBV7-9 with TRBJ1-1; D unresolved. Germline V CDR1 and CDR2: SEHNR, FQNEAQ (reference sequence). V was cut by 5 bases and J by 5 bases, with 18 bases left in between. The CDR3 spans 15 residues. The CDR3 spells CASSLTRGGRTEAFF. The CDR3, as DNA: TGTGCCAGCAGCCTTACCCGAGGAGGAAGAACTGAAGCTTTCTTT.

This clonotype was counted ten times or more. This sequence joins TRBV15 and TRBJ1-5, with a possible D match to TRBD1 (5 bases). V lost 5 bases to trimming and J lost 4 bases, with 12 bases between them. The germline V gene has CDR1 LNHNV and CDR2 YYDKDF (reference sequence). The CDR3 runs 14 residues. The CDR3 protein is CATSLRTKNQPQHF. CDR3 nucleotide sequence: TGTGCCACCAGCCTAAGGACAAAGAATCAGCCCCAGCATTTT.

This clonotype was picked up many times. The gene calls are TRBV19 and TRBJ1-5; D might be TRBD1 (6 bases). V dropped 6 bases and J dropped 0 bases, with 21 bases sitting between them. The CDR3 consists of 18 residues. Per the germline V gene, CDR1 is LNHDA and CDR2 is SQIVND (reference sequence). CDR3 nucleotides: TGTGCCAGTAGCCGGACGAGGGGGACCTTATATAGCAATCAGCCCCAGCATTTT. Its translation is CASSRTRGTLYSNQPQHF. The full variable domain, its missing parts supplied by reference TRBV19 and TRBJ1-5, is DGGITQSPKYLFRKEGQNVTLSCEQNLNHDAMYWYRQDPGQGLRLIYYSQIVNDFQKGDIAEGYSVSREKKESFPLTVTSAQKNPTAFYLCASSRTRGTLYSNQPQHFGDGTRLSIL.

Many counts were recorded for this clonotype. The chain recombines TRBV6-5 with TRBJ1-6; maybe TRBD1 (5 bases). Per germline, CDR1 MNHEY and CDR2 SVGAGI. This CDR3 spans 15 amino acids. V lost 0 bases and J 9 bases, leaving 12 bases between the germline ends. The DNA for the CDR3 is TGTGCCAGCAGTTACTCGGGGAGGGGCAGTTCACCCCTCCACTTT. It translates to CASSYSGRGSSPLHF.

This clonotype has a handful of counts. This rearrangement joins TRBV2 to TRBJ2-6; 8 bases align to TRBD2. Germline CDR1 and CDR2: SNHLY and FYNNEI. The CDR3 runs 17 residues. V shed 3 bases and J 3 bases; nucleotides not matched to a gene: 7. Here the CDR3 DNA reads TGTGCCAGCAGTGAGACCCTCGGGAGGGTTGGGGCCAACGTCCTGACTTTC. It yields the protein CASSETLGRVGANVLTF.

This clonotype was detected many times. This chain uses TRBV6-1 with TRBJ2-5; 13 bases map to TRBD2. Germline V lookup: CDR1 MNHNS, CDR2 SASEGT. This CDR3 contains 15 residues. The junction had 4 bases not matched to a gene; V was cut back by 4 bases and J by 5 bases. CDR3 nucleotide sequence: TGTGCCAGCAGTGGGGGACTAGCGGGGACGGAGACCCAGTACTTC. As protein: CASSGGLAGTETQYF.

This clonotype was picked up many times. One end of the junction is discordant with germline, which a read error may explain. The chain combines TRBV7-3 with TRBJ2-5; D is perhaps TRBD1 (6 bases). CDR3 length: 13 residues. CDR1 SGHTA and CDR2 FQGTGA come from the germline V gene. The CDR3 DNA reads TGTGTCAGCAGCAGAAACAGGGAGGAGACCCAGTACTTC. It codes for CVSSRNREETQYF.

This clonotype was seen a handful of times. The rearrangement joins TRBV27 to TRBJ2-7; D ambiguous. Trimming removed 8 bases from V and 5 bases from J, with 16 bases in between. Germline V gene lookup returns CDR1 MNHEY and CDR2 SMNVEV (reference sequence). There are 13 residues in the CDR3. This CDR3 reads CASRPPWNDEQYF. The CDR3 nucleotides read TGTGCCAGCCGCCCCCCCTGGAACGACGAGCAGTACTTC.

This clonotype was counted ten times or more. Germline and junction disagree at one end, which may indicate a read error. The CDR3 spells CSATSPGGAYGQYF. The DNA for the CDR3 is TGCAGTGCTACGAGCCCCGGAGGGGCCTACGGGCAGTACTTC. This chain uses TRBV20-1 with TRBJ2-7; TRBD2 might be the D (6 bases). The germline V gene encodes CDR1 DFQATT and CDR2 SNEGSKA (reference sequence). The CDR3 runs to 14 residues.

The sample holds many counts of this clonotype. V usage is TRBV12-3 or TRBV12-4 and J usage is TRBJ2-2, with 7 bases matching TRBD1. V trimming: 10 bases; J trimming: 4 bases; junction bases outside the gene matches: 6. The CDR3 has 13 amino acids. The CDR3 region is CAIPGTATGELFF. The CDR3 DNA is TGTGCCATACCTGGGACAGCCACCGGGGAGCTGTTTTTT.